A selection of T cell receptor beta chains follows, all from one sample in a study of T cell responses to AZD1222 COVID-19 vaccine. Using immunoSEQ multiplex PCR, the repertoire was profiled, and TCRdb retains in-frame clones only, with some absent. Of about 190,000 clones listed, roughly 91% were seen once; the top ten hold approximately 0.98%. The sample consisted of peripheral blood, taken on day 0 of AZD1222 vaccination. Source of these receptors: an adult in good health. The CDR3 runs from the conserved cysteine through the conserved F or W. D genes are given only for firm matches. Clone size, where shown, is once, few, many, or a class for clones that have expanded.

CDR3 protein	CDR3 DNA	V gene	J gene	D gene	clone size
CARPTTGNTNEKLFF	TGTGCCAGGCCAACAACAGGGAACACTAATGAAAAACTGTTTTTT	TRBV28	TRBJ1-4	.	.
CASSLRDTANTGELFF	TGTGCCAGCAGTCTCCGGGACACGGCGAACACCGGGGAGCTGTTTTTT	TRBV27	TRBJ2-2	.	.
CASSLTRTAINQPQHF	TGTGCCAGCAGCTTAACGAGGACAGCCATCAATCAGCCCCAGCATTTT	TRBV7-8	TRBJ1-5	.	.
CAISEWAQDTEAFF	TGTGCCATCAGTGAATGGGCCCAGGACACTGAAGCTTTCTTT	TRBV10-3	TRBJ1-1	.	.
CASSFGVSNQPQHF	TGTGCCAGCAGCTTCGGGGTTAGCAATCAGCCCCAGCATTTT	TRBV5-4	TRBJ1-5	.	.
CASSSLSSLEGRYNEQFF	TGTGCCAGCAGCTCACTTTCATCTTTGGAGGGCCGATACAATGAGCAGTTCTTC	TRBV7-3	TRBJ2-1	.	.
CASSSAEKLFF	TGTGCCAGCAGCTCCGCTGAAAAACTGTTTTTT	TRBV28	TRBJ1-4	.	.
CASSVEGRTEAFF	TGTGCCAGCAGCGTAGAAGGAAGAACTGAAGCTTTCTTT	TRBV9	TRBJ1-1	.	.
CASSVGTLPGANVLTF	TGTGCCAGCAGCGTAGGCACTCTCCCTGGGGCCAACGTCCTGACTTTC	TRBV9	TRBJ2-6	.	.
CASTRGGNYGYTF	TGTGCCAGCACCCGGGGGGGGAACTATGGCTACACCTTC	TRBV19	TRBJ1-2	.	.
CASSVANTMNTEAFF	TGTGCCAGCAGCGTAGCTAATACAATGAACACTGAAGCTTTCTTT	TRBV9	TRBJ1-1	.	.
CASGRKNTEAFF	TGTGCCAGCGGGCGGAAGAACACTGAAGCTTTCTTT	TRBV4-2	TRBJ1-1	.	.
CASSYILNSYEQYF	TGTGCCAGCAGCTATATCCTTAACTCCTACGAGCAGTACTTC	TRBV7-8	TRBJ2-7	.	.
CASSQERGGGDEQFF	TGCGCCAGCAGCCAAGAGAGGGGAGGGGGCGATGAGCAGTTCTTC	TRBV4-3	TRBJ2-1	.	few
CASSSSPTRTNTEAFF	TGTGCCAGTAGTTCGTCCCCAACTAGAACGAACACTGAAGCTTTCTTT	TRBV19	TRBJ1-1	.	.
CASSYPGIAGNTIYF	TGTGCCAGCAGTTATCCGGGTATTGCTGGAAACACCATATATTTT	TRBV6-6	TRBJ1-3	.	.
CASSLESSGEAGGETQYF	TGTGCCAGCAGCTTAGAGTCTAGCGGGGAGGCCGGGGGAGAGACCCAGTACTTC	TRBV7-2	TRBJ2-5	TRBD2	.
CASSFGAYGYTF	TGTGCCAGCAGCTTCGGGGCCTATGGCTACACCTTC	TRBV5-5	TRBJ1-2	.	.
CASSFFTGETQYF	TGTGCCAGCAGCTTTTTTACGGGGGAGACCCAGTACTTC	TRBV7-6	TRBJ2-5	.	once
CSVEGPGTGIYEQYF	TGCAGCGTTGAAGGTCCCGGGACAGGAATTTACGAGCAGTACTTC	TRBV29-1	TRBJ2-7	TRBD1	.
CASSPEVGASTDTQYF	TGTGCCAGCTCACCGGAAGTTGGTGCTAGCACAGATACGCAGTATTTT	TRBV18	TRBJ2-3	.	.
CASSEPGLYYEQYF	TGTGCCAGTAGCGAGCCGGGTCTTTACTACGAGCAGTACTTC	TRBV19	TRBJ2-7	.	.